This entry lists 26 T cell receptor beta chains sequenced from one sample in a study of beta chain features in type 1 diabetes listed by TCRdb under 2018. Overall study outcomes, separate from this receptor: Type 1 diabetes patients showed a moderate but significant shortening of TCRB CDR3 length in all four CD4+ subsets.

Which antigens these TCRs recognize remains unknown. The library was obtained by the immunoSEQ multiplex PCR assay. All of the isolated RNA was reverse transcribed with the High Capacity cDNA Reverse Transcription Kit, so expressed TCRB transcripts were sequenced. Sourced from immuneACCESS, this table was stored by TCRdb with only in-frame sequences that have V and J called. A share of the clones is absent; for the studies checked, an unresolved V gene accounts for under half, and the remainder has no known explanation. Here the sample has around 40,000 clones; roughly 70% occur a single time. Of the sample, about 2% falls within the top ten clones. The sample comprised Tregs from blood. According to the study, the label for this sample's cell subset or site signals: regulatory CD4+ T cells. The receptors derive from a woman aged 18-29 years with type 1 diabetes.

This clone was counted a few times. This rearrangement joins TRBV5-6 to TRBJ1-2, with TRBD1 identical over 8 bases. V lost 7 bases and J lost 7; bases outside the gene matches: 9. From germline, CDR1 is SGHDT and CDR2 YYEEEE. The CDR3 loop spans 13 amino acids. The CDR3 region has the DNA TGTGCCAGCTACAAGACAGGGGAGATTGGCTACACCTTC. It encodes CASYKTGEIGYTF.

The chain uses TRBV7-2 and TRBJ2-5; TRBD1 might be the D (6 bases). With the DNA end fitting TRBJ2-7 better, the J assignment may be wrong. The CDR3 loop spans 15 amino acids. The germline V gene has CDR1 SGHTA and CDR2 FQGNSA. As DNA, the CDR3 is TGTGCCAGCAGCCCCCTCCAGGGGCGCTCTAACGAGCAGTACTTC. This sequence encodes CASSPLQGRSNEQYF.

This clone turned up a few times. The chain couples TRBV7-9 to TRBJ2-7; 7 nucleotides align to TRBD1. Germline V CDR1 and CDR2: SEHNR, FQNEAQ (reference sequence). CDR3 length equals 15 residues. V was pared by 4 bases and J by 0 bases, with 6 bases of the junction left unmatched. The CDR3 DNA is TGTGCCAGCAGCTCAGGGGGAGCCTTCTCCTACGAGCAGTACTTC. Its translation is CASSSGGAFSYEQYF.

V usage is TRBV5-4 and J usage is TRBJ2-3; 8 bases map to TRBD1. After removal of 0 bases from V and 6 bases from J, the junction contained 9 bases not matched to a gene. Per the germline V gene, CDR1 is SGHNT and CDR2 is YYREEE (reference sequence). The CDR3 is made up of 16 amino acids. The CDR3 loop reads CASSLAQGQGLDTQYF. CDR3 nucleotide sequence: TGTGCCAGCAGCTTGGCCCAAGGACAGGGCCTGGATACGCAGTATTTT.

The V and J genes are TRBV11-2 and TRBJ2-3, with D hard to call. The CDR3 has 13 residues. V lost 3 bases, J lost 6 bases, and 10 bases lay in between. Germline-derived CDR1 and CDR2 are SGHAT and FQNNGV. CDR3 DNA: TGTGCCAGCAGCTTTGGGCCCCCGGATACGCAGTATTTT. Its protein product is CASSFGPPDTQYF. Complete variable domain (other parts from reference TRBV11-2 and TRBJ2-3): EAGVAQSPRYKIIEKRQSVAFWCNPISGHATLYWYQQILGQGPKLLIQFQNNGVVDDSQLPKDRFSAERLKGVDSTLKIQPAKLEDSAVYLCASSFGPPDTQYFGPGTRLTVL.

The J gene is TRBJ2-3, the V gene TRBV11-2; TRBD1 agrees at 10 bases. V shed 5 bases, J shed 8 bases, and the junction held 7 bases outside the gene matches. This CDR3 is 14 amino acids long. CDR1 SGHAT and CDR2 FQNNGV come from the germline V gene. The CDR3, as DNA: TGTGCCAGCAGCCTGGGACAGGGGATGGGTACGCAGTATTTT. It specifies CASSLGQGMGTQYF. Drawing the rest from reference TRBV11-2 and TRBJ2-3, the complete variable domain is EAGVAQSPRYKIIEKRQSVAFWCNPISGHATLYWYQQILGQGPKLLIQFQNNGVVDDSQLPKDRFSAERLKGVDSTLKIQPAKLEDSAVYLCASSLGQGMGTQYFGPGTRLTVL.

The rearrangement joins TRBV29-1 to TRBJ2-3; D is possibly TRBD2 (6 bases). The CDR3 is 14 amino acids. Looked up from germline, CDR1 is SQVTM and CDR2 is ANQGSEA. V dropped 2 bases and J dropped 6 bases, with 15 bases sitting between them. The CDR3 loop reads CSVESPGVRDTQYF. CDR3 DNA: TGCAGCGTTGAATCTCCGGGAGTGCGGGATACGCAGTATTTT.

The genes are TRBV7-3 and TRBJ2-1; 8 nucleotides match TRBD2. J was trimmed by 6 bases and V by 9 bases; bases with no gene match: 1. Germline CDR1 and CDR2: SGHTA and FQGTGA. The CDR3 spans 11 residues. Here the CDR3 reads CASAGGNEQFF. The CDR3 region has the DNA TGTGCCAGTGCGGGGGGCAATGAGCAGTTCTTC.

J is TRBJ2-2 and V is TRBV28; the match to TRBD2 covers 13 bases. Trimming at V came to 5 bases and at J to 4 bases, leaving 7 bases not matched to a gene. This CDR3 has 17 amino acids. Germline V gene data show CDR1 as MDHEN and CDR2 as SYDVKM. CDR3 DNA sequence: TGTGCCAGCAGTCTACTTAGACTAGCGGGGGGCACCGGGGAGCTGTTTTTT. Amino acid sequence: CASSLLRLAGGTGELFF.

V usage is TRBV30 and J usage is TRBJ1-2; 7 nucleotides agree with TRBD1. CDR1 is GTSNPN, CDR2 SVGIG, per germline (reference sequence). The junction had 8 bases not matched to a gene; V was cut back by 7 bases and J by 6 bases. The CDR3 extends over 12 amino acids. The CDR3 is CAFNRGGDGYTF. CDR3 DNA sequence: TGTGCCTTTAACAGGGGTGGGGATGGCTACACCTTC.

The CDR3 reads CSGQTATGLAEAFF. In nucleotides, the CDR3 is TGCAGCGGTCAGACGGCGACAGGGCTAGCTGAAGCTTTCTTT. The genes are TRBV29-1 and TRBJ1-1; TRBD1 matches 7 bases. The germline V gene has CDR1 SQVTM and CDR2 ANQGSEA. This CDR3 comprises 14 residues. The trim removed 7 bases at V and 6 bases at J, leaving 14 bases unmatched.

The chain links TRBV4-3 to TRBJ2-4; 10 bases agree with TRBD2. The CDR3 extends over 16 amino acids. Trimming removed 2 bases from V and 9 bases from J; junction bases left unmatched: 10. The germline gives CDR1 LGHNA, CDR2 YSLEER. CDR3 sequence reads: CASSQSAGGRVGIQYF. For the CDR3, the DNA is TGCGCCAGCAGCCAATCAGCGGGGGGGCGCGTAGGCATTCAGTACTTC.

The J gene is TRBJ1-2, the V gene TRBV9, with no clear D. Per germline, CDR1 SGDLS and CDR2 YYNGEE. V was trimmed by 0 bases and J by 4 bases, leaving 10 bases between them. This CDR3 is built from 14 residues. The CDR3 DNA sequence: TGTGCCAGCAGCGTAGGGCCTCCAGTCTATGGCTACACCTTC. It translates to CASSVGPPVYGYTF.

In DNA form, the CDR3 reads TGTGCCAGCAGCTTAAGTGTCAGCTACGAGCAGTACTTC. Its protein product is CASSLSVSYEQYF. The genes are TRBV7-2 and TRBJ2-7; D remains ambiguous. The CDR3 extends over 13 amino acids. The V end lost 2 bases, the J end lost 3 bases, and 8 bases lay between the germline ends. CDR1 and CDR2 (germline): SGHTA, FQGNSA.

The DNA for the CDR3 is TGTGCCACCAGACCGGGTCTCCCTTCCTACGAGCAGTACTTC. It translates to CATRPGLPSYEQYF. V is TRBV15 and J is TRBJ2-7; the D is unclear. The germline gives CDR1 LNHNV, CDR2 YYDKDF (reference sequence). V was clipped by 6 bases and J by 1 base, with 13 bases between them. The CDR3 spans 14 residues.

The chain recombines TRBV6-1 with TRBJ1-1; 10 bases align to TRBD1. The CDR3 runs to 15 residues. The trim removed 5 bases at V and 0 bases at J, leaving 3 bases unmatched. Germline V gene sequence: CDR1 MNHNS, CDR2 SASEGT. This CDR3 is CASSSGTGVNTEAFF. The DNA for the CDR3 is TGTGCCAGCAGTTCGGGGACAGGGGTGAACACTGAAGCTTTCTTT.

This clone came up a few times. The chain links TRBV2 to TRBJ2-5; D unclear. The germline CDR1 and CDR2 sequences are SNHLY and FYNNEI. V was cut by 6 bases and J by 3 bases, with 23 bases left in between. The CDR3 has 17 residues. The CDR3 sequence is CASSSPPPGRIKETQYF. CDR3 sequence (DNA): TGTGCCAGCAGCAGCCCGCCCCCGGGTAGGATAAAAGAGACCCAGTACTTC.

CDR3 nucleotide sequence: TGCGCCAGCAGCCATGGGGCGGCTAGGGACACCGGGGAGCTGTTTTTT. The encoded protein is CASSHGAARDTGELFF. This chain uses TRBV5-1 with TRBJ2-2; TRBD1 might be the D (5 bases). Germline-derived CDR1 and CDR2 are SGHRS and YFSETQ. Trimming pared 4 bases from V and 3 bases from J, leaving 16 bases between. The CDR3 extends over 16 amino acids.

This clone was seen a single time. The rearrangement links TRBV23-1 to TRBJ2-1; TRBD2 is a possible D gene (5 bases). TRBV23-1 qualifies as an ORF whose function is uncertain. This CDR3 comprises 13 residues. V lost 2 bases to trimming and J lost 10 bases, with 12 bases between them. CDR3 in amino acids: CASSQPEAGEQFF. In nucleotides, the CDR3 is TGCGCCAGCAGTCAACCGGAGGCCGGGGAGCAGTTCTTC.

The chain uses TRBV7-9 and TRBJ2-7; TRBD1 matches 7 bases. Germline values: CDR1 SEHNR, CDR2 FQNEAQ (reference sequence). J gave up 6 bases and V 5 bases, and 7 bases lay outside the gene matches. The CDR3 is 13 residues long. The chain's CDR3 is CASSPDRWSEQYF. CDR3 in DNA: TGTGCCAGCAGCCCGGACAGGTGGTCCGAGCAGTACTTC.

CDR3 DNA: TGCGCCAGCAGCCAGGGGACAGGGGTTTATGGGAATTCACCCCTCCACTTT. Translated, it gives CASSQGTGVYGNSPLHF. This rearrangement joins TRBV4-3 to TRBJ1-6, with 10 bases aligning to TRBD1. From germline, CDR1 is LGHNA and CDR2 YSLEER. This CDR3 comprises 17 residues. Trimming took 3 bases from V and 7 from J; bases not matched to a gene: 9.

This chain joins TRBV4-3 and TRBJ1-1, with D possibly being TRBD1 (6 bases). V lost 1 base and J 11 bases, leaving 11 bases between the germline ends. Germline CDR1 is LGHNA and CDR2 is YSLEER. The CDR3 spans 12 residues. In nucleotides, the CDR3 is TGCGCCAGCAGCCAAGTCACAGGGAAGGCTTTCTTT. It is translated as CASSQVTGKAFF.

V is TRBV29-1 and J is TRBJ2-1; D perhaps matches TRBD2 (5 bases). CDR1 SQVTM and CDR2 ANQGSEA come from the germline V gene. Trimming stripped 7 bases from V and 5 bases from J, with 9 bases between. This CDR3 comprises 11 residues. DNA for the CDR3: TGCAGCGCTGAGGGCCACAATGAGCAGTTCTTC. It is translated as CSAEGHNEQFF.

The rearrangement links TRBV5-1 to TRBJ2-3, with D possibly being TRBD2 (6 bases). V lost 2 bases, J lost 1 base, and 14 bases lay in between. CDR1 and CDR2 (germline): SGHRS, YFSETQ. The CDR3 has 16 residues. This CDR3 is CASSFSPGLRTDTQYF. The CDR3 nucleotides are TGCGCCAGCAGCTTTTCCCCGGGACTTCGCACAGATACGCAGTATTTT.

This clone has just a few counts. As DNA, the CDR3 is TGTGCCGGAGGTCCCAACCCCTACGAGCAGTACTTC. This gives the protein CAGGPNPYEQYF. The chain couples TRBV6-1 to TRBJ2-7; the D gene is possibly TRBD2 (5 bases). The CDR3 is 12 residues long. Germline V gene data show CDR1 as MNHNS and CDR2 as SASEGT. Trimming took off 11 bases at V and 2 bases at J, with 13 bases between the two ends.

The chain recombines TRBV5-1 with TRBJ2-7; D is undetermined. Trimming removed 3 bases from V and 1 base from J, with 2 bases in between. Germline CDR1 and CDR2: SGHRS and YFSETQ. The length of the CDR3 is 11 residues. CDR3 sequence (DNA): TGCGCCAGCAGCTCATCCTACGAGCAGTACTTC. Amino acids: CASSSSYEQYF.